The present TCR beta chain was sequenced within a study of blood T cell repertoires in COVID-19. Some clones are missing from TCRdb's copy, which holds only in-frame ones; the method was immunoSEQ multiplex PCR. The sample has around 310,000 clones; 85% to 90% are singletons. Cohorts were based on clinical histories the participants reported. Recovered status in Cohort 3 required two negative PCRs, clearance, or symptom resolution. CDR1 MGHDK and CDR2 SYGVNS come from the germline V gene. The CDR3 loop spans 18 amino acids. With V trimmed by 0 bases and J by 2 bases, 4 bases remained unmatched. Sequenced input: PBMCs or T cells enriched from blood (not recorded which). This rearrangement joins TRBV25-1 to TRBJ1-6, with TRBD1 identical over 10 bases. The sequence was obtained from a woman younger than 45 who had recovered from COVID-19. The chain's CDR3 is CASSEYRDRGTYNSPLHF. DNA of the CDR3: TGTGCCAGCAGTGAATACCGGGACAGGGGTACCTATAATTCACCCCTCCACTTT.